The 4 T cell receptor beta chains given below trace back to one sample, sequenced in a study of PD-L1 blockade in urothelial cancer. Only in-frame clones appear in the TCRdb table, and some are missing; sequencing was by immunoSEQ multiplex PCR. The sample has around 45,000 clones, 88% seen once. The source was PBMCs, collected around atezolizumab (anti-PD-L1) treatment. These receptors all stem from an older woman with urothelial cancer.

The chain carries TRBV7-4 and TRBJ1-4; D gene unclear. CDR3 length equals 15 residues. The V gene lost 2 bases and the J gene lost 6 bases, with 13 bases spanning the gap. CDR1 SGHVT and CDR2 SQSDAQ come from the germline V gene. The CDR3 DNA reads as TGTGCCAGCAGCTTACCCAGGTCGGATTATGAAAAACTGTTTTTT. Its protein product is CASSLPRSDYEKLFF.

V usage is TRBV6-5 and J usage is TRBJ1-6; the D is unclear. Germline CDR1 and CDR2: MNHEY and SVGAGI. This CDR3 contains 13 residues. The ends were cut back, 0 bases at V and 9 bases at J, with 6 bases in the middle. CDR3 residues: CASSYSFLSPLHF. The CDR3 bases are TGTGCCAGCAGTTACTCGTTCCTTTCACCCCTCCACTTT.

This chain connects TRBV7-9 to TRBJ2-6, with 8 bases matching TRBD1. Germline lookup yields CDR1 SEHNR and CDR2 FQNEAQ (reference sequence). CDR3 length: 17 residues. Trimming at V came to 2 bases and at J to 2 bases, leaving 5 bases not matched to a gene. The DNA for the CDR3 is TGTGCCAGCAGCTTACAGGGCAGGGGGCCTGGGGCCAACGTCCTGACTTTC. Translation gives CASSLQGRGPGANVLTF.

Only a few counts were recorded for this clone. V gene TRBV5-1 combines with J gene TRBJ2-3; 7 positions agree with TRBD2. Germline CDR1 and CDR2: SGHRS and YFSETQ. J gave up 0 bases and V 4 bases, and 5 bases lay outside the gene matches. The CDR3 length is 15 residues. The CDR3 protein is CASSHSGASTDTQYF. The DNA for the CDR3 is TGCGCCAGCAGCCACAGCGGGGCGAGCACAGATACGCAGTATTTT.